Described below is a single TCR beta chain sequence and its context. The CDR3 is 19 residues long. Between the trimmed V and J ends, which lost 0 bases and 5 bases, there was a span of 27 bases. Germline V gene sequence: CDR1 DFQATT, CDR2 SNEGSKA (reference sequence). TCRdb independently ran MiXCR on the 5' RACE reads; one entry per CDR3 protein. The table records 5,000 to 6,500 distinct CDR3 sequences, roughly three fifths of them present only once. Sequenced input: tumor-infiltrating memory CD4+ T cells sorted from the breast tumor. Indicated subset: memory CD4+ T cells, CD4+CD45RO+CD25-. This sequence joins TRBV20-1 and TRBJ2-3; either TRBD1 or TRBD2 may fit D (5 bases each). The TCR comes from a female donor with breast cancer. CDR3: CSARDPAGFSSQGVDTQYF. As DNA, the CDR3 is TGCAGTGCTAGAGATCCGGCGGGCTTCTCTTCACAAGGGGTAGATACGCAGTATTTT.